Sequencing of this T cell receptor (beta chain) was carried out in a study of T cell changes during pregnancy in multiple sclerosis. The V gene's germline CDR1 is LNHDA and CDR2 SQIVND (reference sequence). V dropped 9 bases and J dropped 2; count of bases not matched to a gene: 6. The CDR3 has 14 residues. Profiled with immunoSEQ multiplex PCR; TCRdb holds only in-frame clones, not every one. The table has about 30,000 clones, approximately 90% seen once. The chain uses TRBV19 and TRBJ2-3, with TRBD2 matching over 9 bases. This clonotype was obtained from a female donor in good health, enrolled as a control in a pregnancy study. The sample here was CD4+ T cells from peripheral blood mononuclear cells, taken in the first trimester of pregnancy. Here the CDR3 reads CASRTSADTDTQYF. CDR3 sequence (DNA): TGTGCCAGCCGGACTAGCGCTGACACAGATACGCAGTATTTT.